This T cell receptor (beta chain) was documented in a study of blood T cell repertoires in COVID-19. On the study more broadly: The origin of the acute and convalescent COVID-19 samples was the United States, Italy and Spain. T cells, B-cell-depleted T cells, or PBMCs provided the cDNA or gDNA that served as material.

The V and J ends lost 5 bases and 7 bases, in that order; junction bases with no gene match: 9. This CDR3 has 15 amino acids. From germline, CDR1 is SGHVS and CDR2 FQNEAQ. In the authors' methods: Estimation of nucleated cell counts was performed using reference gene primer amplification. Using immunoSEQ multiplex PCR, the repertoire was profiled, and TCRdb retains in-frame clones only, with some absent. V and J calls and clone size are given by that table; D and trimming were obtained from the DNA. The sample shows more than 200,000 clones, approximately 80% of them seen only once. This clone was seen only once.

The clonotype originates from an elderly man with acute or convalescent COVID-19. The sequenced material came from peripheral blood. The V gene is TRBV7-8, the J gene TRBJ1-4; 8 bases line up with TRBD1. Written as DNA, the CDR3 is TGTGCCAGCAGCCCAAACAGGGGGGCCAGTGAAAAACTGTTTTTT. Encoded protein: CASSPNRGASEKLFF.